This TCR beta chain was profiled in a study of PD-L1 blockade in urothelial cancer. This CDR3 spans 16 amino acids. Germline V CDR1 and CDR2: SEHNR, FQNEAQ (reference sequence). The trim removed 5 bases at V and 5 bases at J, leaving 12 bases unmatched. The repertoire was sequenced with immunoSEQ multiplex PCR; TCRdb's copy has only in-frame clones and lacks some. This sample yields 44,000 or so clones, of which 88% are seen a single time; about 4% belongs to the top ten. The chain couples TRBV7-9 to TRBJ2-1; 7 nucleotides match TRBD2. The receptor's source is a man aged 80 or over with urothelial cancer. The sample consisted of PBMCs, taken around atezolizumab (anti-PD-L1) treatment. The CDR3 bases are TGTGCCAGCAGCCGTTTCGTGCGGGAGTCGGACAATGAGCAGTTCTTC. It encodes CASSRFVRESDNEQFF.